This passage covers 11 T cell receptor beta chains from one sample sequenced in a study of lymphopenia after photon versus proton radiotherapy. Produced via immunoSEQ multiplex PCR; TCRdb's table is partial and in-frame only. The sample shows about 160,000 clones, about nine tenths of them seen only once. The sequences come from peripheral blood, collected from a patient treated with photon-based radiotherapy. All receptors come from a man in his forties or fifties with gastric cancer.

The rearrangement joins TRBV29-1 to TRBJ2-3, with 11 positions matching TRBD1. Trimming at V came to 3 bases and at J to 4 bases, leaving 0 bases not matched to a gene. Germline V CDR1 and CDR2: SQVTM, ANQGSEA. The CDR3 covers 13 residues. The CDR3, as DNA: TGCAGCGTTGAGGGACAGGGGGCAGATACGCAGTATTTT. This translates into CSVEGQGADTQYF.

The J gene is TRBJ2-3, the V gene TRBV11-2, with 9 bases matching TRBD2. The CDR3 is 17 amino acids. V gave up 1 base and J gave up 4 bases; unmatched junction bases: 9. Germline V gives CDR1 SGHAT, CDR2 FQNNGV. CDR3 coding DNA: TGTGCCAGCAGCTTAGGGAACCTAGCGGGATTGTCAGATACGCAGTATTTT. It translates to CASSLGNLAGLSDTQYF. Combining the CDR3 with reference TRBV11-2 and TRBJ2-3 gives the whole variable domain EAGVAQSPRYKIIEKRQSVAFWCNPISGHATLYWYQQILGQGPKLLIQFQNNGVVDDSQLPKDRFSAERLKGVDSTLKIQPAKLEDSAVYLCASSLGNLAGLSDTQYFGPGTRLTVL.

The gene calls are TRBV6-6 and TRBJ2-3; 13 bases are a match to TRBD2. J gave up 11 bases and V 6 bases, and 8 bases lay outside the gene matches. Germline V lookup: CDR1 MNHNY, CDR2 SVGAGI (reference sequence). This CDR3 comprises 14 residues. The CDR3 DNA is TGTGCCAGCAGCCCCGGGACTAGCGGGACGAAGCAGTATTTT. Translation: CASSPGTSGTKQYF.

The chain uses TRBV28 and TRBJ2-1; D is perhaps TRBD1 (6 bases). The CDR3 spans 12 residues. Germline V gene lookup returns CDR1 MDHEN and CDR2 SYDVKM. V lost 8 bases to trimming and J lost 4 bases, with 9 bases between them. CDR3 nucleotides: TGTGCCAGCGTGGACAGTTACAATGAGCAGTTCTTC. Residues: CASVDSYNEQFF.

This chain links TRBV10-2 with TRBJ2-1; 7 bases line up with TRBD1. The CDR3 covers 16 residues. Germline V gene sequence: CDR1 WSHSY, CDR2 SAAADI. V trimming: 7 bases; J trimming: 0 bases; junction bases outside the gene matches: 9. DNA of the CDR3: TGCGCCAGCAAACGGGACAGCTACCTCTCCTACAATGAGCAGTTCTTC. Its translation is CASKRDSYLSYNEQFF.

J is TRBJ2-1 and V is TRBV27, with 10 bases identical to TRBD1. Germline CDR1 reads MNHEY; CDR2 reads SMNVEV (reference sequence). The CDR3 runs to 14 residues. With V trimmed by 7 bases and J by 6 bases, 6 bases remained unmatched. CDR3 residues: CASIRQGAGNEQFF. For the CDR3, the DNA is TGTGCCAGCATTAGACAGGGGGCGGGCAATGAGCAGTTCTTC.

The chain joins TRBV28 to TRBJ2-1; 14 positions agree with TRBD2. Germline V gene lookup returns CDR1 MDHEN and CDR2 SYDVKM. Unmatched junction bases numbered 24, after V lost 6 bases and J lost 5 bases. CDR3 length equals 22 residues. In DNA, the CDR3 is TGTGCCAGCAGCTCCTCCACGCTGGGGACTAGCGGGAGTGTGGCCCTAAACAATGAGCAGTTCTTC. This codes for CASSSSTLGTSGSVALNNEQFF.

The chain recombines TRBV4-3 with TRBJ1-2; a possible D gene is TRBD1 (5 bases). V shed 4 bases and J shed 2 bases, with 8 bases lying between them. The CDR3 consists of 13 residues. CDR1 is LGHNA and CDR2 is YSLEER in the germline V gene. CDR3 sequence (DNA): TGCGCCAGCAGCCCCGACAGCAACTATGGCTACACCTTC. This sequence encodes CASSPDSNYGYTF.

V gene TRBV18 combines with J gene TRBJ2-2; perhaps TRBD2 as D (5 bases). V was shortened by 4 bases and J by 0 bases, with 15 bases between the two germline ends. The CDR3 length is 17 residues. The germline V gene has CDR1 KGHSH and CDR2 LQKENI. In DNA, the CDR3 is TGTGCCAGCTCACTCCCTCCGTGGCGGGCGAACACCGGGGAGCTGTTTTTT. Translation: CASSLPPWRANTGELFF. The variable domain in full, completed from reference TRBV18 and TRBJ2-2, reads NAGVMQNPRHLVRRRGQEARLRCSPMKGHSHVYWYRQLPEEGLKFMVYLQKENIIDESGMPKERFSAEFPKEGPSILRIQQVVRGDSAAYFCASSLPPWRANTGELFFGEGSRLTVL.

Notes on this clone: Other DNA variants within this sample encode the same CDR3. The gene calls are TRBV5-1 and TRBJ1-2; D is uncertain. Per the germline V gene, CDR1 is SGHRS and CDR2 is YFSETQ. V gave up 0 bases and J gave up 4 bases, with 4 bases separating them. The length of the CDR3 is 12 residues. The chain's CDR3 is CASSLDSYGYTF. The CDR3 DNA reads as TGCGCCAGCAGCTTGGACAGCTATGGCTACACCTTC.

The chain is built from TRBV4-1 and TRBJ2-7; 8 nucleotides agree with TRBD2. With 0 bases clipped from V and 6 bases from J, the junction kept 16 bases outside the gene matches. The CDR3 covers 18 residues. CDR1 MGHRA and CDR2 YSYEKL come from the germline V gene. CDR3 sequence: CASSQDAVAAGAGGEQYF. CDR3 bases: TGCGCCAGCAGCCAAGATGCTGTCGCAGCGGGGGCGGGCGGCGAGCAGTACTTC.